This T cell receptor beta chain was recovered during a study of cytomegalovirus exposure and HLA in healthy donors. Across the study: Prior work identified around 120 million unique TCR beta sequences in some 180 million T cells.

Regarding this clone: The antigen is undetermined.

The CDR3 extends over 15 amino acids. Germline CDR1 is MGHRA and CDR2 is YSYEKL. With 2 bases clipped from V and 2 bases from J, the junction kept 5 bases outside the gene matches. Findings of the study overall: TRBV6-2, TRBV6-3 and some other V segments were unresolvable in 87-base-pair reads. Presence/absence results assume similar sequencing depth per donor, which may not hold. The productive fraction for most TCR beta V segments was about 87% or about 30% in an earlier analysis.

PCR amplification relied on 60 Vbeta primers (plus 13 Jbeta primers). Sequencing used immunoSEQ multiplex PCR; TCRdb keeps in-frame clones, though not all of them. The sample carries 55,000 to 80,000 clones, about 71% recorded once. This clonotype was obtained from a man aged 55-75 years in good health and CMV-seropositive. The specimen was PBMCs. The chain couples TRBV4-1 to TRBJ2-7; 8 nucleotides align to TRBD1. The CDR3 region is CASSQTRQGTYEQYF. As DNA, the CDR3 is TGCGCCAGCAGCCAAACTCGACAGGGGACCTACGAGCAGTACTTC.